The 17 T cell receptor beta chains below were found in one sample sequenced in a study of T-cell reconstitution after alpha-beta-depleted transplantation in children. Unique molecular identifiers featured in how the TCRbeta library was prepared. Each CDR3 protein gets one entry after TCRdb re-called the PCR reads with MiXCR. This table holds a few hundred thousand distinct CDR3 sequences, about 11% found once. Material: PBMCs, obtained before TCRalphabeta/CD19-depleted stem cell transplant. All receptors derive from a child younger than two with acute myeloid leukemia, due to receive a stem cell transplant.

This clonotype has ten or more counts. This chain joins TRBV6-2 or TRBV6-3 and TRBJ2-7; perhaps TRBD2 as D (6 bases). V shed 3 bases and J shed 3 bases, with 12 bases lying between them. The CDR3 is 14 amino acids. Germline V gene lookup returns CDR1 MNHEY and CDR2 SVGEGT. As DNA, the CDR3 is TGTGCCAGCAGTTATGTCTTCGGGGGCTACGAGCAGTACTTC. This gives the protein CASSYVFGGYEQYF.

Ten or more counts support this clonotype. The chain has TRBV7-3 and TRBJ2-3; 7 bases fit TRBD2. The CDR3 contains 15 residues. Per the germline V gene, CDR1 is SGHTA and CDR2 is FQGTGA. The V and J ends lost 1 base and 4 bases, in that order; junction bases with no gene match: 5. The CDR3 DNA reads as TGTGCCAGCAGCTTAAACCGGGGGGAGGCAGATACGCAGTATTTT. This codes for CASSLNRGEADTQYF.

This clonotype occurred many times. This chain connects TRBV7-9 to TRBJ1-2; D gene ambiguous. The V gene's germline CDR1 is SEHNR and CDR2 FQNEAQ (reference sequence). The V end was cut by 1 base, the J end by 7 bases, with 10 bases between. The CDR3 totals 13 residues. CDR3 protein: CASSLVEIGGYTF. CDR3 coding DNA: TGTGCCAGCAGCTTAGTGGAGATTGGTGGCTACACCTTC.

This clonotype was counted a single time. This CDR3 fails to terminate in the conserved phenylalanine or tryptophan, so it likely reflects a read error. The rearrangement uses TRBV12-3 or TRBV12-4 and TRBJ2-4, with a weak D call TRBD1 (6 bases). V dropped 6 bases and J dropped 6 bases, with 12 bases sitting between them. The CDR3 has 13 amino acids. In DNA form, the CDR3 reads TGTGCCAGCAGGGGTCAGGGGACAAACATTCAGTACATC. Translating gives CASRGQGTNIQYI.

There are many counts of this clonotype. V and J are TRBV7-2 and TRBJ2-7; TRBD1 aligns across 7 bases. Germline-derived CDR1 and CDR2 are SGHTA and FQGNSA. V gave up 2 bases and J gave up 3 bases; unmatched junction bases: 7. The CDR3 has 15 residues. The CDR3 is CASSLLGTENYEQYF. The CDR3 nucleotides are TGTGCCAGCAGCTTATTGGGGACAGAGAACTACGAGCAGTACTTC.

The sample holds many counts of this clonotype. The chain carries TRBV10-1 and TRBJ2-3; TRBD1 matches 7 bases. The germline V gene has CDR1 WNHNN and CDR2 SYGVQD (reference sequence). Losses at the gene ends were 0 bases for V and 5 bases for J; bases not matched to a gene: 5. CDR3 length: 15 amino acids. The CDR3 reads CASSESGQTLDTQYF. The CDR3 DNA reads TGCGCCAGCAGTGAGTCGGGACAGACCTTAGATACGCAGTATTTT.

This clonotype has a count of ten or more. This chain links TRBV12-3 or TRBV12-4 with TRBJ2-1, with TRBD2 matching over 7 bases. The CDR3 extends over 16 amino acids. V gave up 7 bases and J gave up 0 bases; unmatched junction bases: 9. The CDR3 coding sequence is TGTGCCAGCACCCTAATGGAGCGGGACTCCTACAATGAGCAGTTCTTC. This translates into CASTLMERDSYNEQFF.

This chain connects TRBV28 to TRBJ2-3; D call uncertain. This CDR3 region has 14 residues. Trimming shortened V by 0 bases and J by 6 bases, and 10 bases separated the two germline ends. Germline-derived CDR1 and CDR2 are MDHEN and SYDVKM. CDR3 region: CASSLWTPGDTQYF. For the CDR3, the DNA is TGTGCCAGCAGTTTATGGACCCCCGGCGATACGCAGTATTTT. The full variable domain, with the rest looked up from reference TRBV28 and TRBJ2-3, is DVKVTQSSRYLVKRTGEKVFLECVQDMDHENMFWYRQDPGLGLRLIYFSYDVKMKEKGDIPEGYSVSREKKERFSLILESASTNQTSMYLCASSLWTPGDTQYFGPGTRLTVL.

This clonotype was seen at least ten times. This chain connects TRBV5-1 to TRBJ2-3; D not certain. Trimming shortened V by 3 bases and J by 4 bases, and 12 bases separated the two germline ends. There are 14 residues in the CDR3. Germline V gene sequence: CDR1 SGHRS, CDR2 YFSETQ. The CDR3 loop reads CASSSRSPADTQYF. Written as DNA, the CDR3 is TGCGCCAGCAGCTCCCGATCACCTGCAGATACGCAGTATTTT. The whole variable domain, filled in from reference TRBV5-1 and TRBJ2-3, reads KAGVTQTPRYLIKTRGQQVTLSCSPISGHRSVSWYQQTPGQGLQFLFEYFSETQRNKGNFPGRFSGRQFSNSRSEMNVSTLELGDSALYLCASSSRSPADTQYFGPGTRLTVL.

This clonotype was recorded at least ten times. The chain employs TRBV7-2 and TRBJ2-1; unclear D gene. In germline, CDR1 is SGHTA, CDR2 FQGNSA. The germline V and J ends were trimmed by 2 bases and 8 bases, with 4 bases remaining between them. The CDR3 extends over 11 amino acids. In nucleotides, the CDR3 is TGTGCCAGCAGCTTAAGGTATGAGCAGTTCTTC. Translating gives CASSLRYEQFF. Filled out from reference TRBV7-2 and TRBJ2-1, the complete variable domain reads GAGVSQSPSNKVTEKGKDVELRCDPISGHTALYWYRQSLGQGLEFLIYFQGNSAPDKSGLPSDRFSAERTGGSVSTLTIQRTQQEDSAVYLCASSLRYEQFFGPGTRLTVL.

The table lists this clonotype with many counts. The CDR3 loop is CASSLSGMITEAFF. CDR3 nucleotides: TGTGCCAGCAGCTTATCGGGGATGATCACTGAAGCTTTCTTT. The chain joins TRBV7-2 to TRBJ1-1, with D unresolved. This CDR3 has 14 residues. Germline V gene data show CDR1 as SGHTA and CDR2 as FQGNSA. Trimming removed 2 bases at V and 4 bases at J, with 11 bases between.

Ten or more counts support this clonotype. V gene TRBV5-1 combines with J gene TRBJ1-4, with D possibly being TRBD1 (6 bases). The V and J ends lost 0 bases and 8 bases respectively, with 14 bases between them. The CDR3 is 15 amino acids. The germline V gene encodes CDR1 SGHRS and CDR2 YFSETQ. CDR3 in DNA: TGCGCCAGCAGCTTGGGCGCAGGGGCGAGGGAAAAACTGTTTTTT. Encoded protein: CASSLGAGAREKLFF.

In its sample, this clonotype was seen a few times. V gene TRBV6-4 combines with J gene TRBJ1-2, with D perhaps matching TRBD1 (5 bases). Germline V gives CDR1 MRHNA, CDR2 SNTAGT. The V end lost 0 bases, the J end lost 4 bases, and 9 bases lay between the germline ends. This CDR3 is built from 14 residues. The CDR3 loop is CASSDSAGTYGYTF. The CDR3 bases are TGTGCCAGCAGTGACTCGGCAGGGACCTATGGCTACACCTTC.

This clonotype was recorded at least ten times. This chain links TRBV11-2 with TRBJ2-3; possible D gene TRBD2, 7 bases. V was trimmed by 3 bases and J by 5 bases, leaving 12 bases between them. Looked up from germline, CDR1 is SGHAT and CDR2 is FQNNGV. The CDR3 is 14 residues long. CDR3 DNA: TGTGCCAGCAGCTTGGGGGGGCAGGTAGATACGCAGTATTTT. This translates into CASSLGGQVDTQYF.

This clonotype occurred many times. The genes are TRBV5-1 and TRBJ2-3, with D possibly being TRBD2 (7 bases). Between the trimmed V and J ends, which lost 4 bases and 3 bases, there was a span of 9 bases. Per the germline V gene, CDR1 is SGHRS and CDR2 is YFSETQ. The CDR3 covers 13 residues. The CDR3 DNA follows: TGCGCCAGCAGCGGGGGGGCGACAGATACGCAGTATTTT. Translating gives CASSGGATDTQYF.

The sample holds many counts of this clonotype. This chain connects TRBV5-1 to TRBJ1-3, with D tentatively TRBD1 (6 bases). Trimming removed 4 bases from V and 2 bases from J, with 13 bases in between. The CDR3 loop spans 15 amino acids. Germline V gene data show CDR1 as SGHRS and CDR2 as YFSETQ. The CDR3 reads CASSTAGTTGNTIYF. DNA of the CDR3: TGCGCCAGCAGCACAGCCGGGACAACTGGAAACACCATATATTTT.

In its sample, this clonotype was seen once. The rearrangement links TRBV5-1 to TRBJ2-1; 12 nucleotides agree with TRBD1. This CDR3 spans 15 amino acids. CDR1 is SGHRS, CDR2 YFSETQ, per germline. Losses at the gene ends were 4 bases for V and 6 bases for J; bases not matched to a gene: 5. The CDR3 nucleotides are TGCGCCAGCAGCCTTCTGGGACAGGGGGCCAATGAGCAGTTCTTC. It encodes CASSLLGQGANEQFF. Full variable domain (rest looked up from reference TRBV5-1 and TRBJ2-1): KAGVTQTPRYLIKTRGQQVTLSCSPISGHRSVSWYQQTPGQGLQFLFEYFSETQRNKGNFPGRFSGRQFSNSRSEMNVSTLELGDSALYLCASSLLGQGANEQFFGPGTRLTVL.